These 13 T cell receptor beta chains were sequenced from one sample in a study of blood T cell repertoires in COVID-19. Assay: immunoSEQ multiplex PCR; the TCRdb copy retains only in-frame clones and omits some. The sample includes 350,000 to 400,000 clones, about 86% of them seen just once. Input material: peripheral blood. The receptors were gathered from a woman aged 55-75 years with COVID-19, enrolled during active disease.

CDR3 amino acids: CASSARDRGPTYGYTF. CDR3 DNA sequence: TGTGCCAGCAGCGCCCGGGACAGGGGTCCGACATATGGCTACACCTTC. V gene TRBV3-1 (or the pseudogene TRBV3-2) combines with J gene TRBJ1-2; 10 nucleotides align to TRBD1. The CDR3 has 16 residues. V lost 5 bases to trimming and J lost 5 bases; unmatched junction nucleotides: 11. Germline V gene data show CDR1 as LGHDT and CDR2 as YNNKEL (reference sequence).

This chain connects TRBV3-1 (or the pseudogene TRBV3-2) to TRBJ2-6; 9 bases match TRBD1. J lost 0 bases, V lost 4 bases, and 4 bases had no gene match. Germline loops: CDR1 LGHDT, CDR2 YNNKEL (reference sequence). CDR3 length equals 17 residues. CDR3 in amino acids: CASSPDRGISGANVLTF. CDR3 bases: TGTGCCAGCAGCCCTGACAGGGGGATCTCTGGGGCCAACGTCCTGACTTTC.

V usage is TRBV30 and J usage is TRBJ2-2; maybe TRBD2 (6 bases). Germline V gene sequence: CDR1 GTSNPN, CDR2 SVGIG (reference sequence). The V gene lost 1 base and the J gene lost 6 bases, with 9 bases spanning the gap. CDR3 length equals 13 residues. CDR3 nucleotides: TGTGCCTGGAGTGGTCTAGCGTCCGGGGAGCTGTTTTTT. This translates into CAWSGLASGELFF.

The chain uses TRBV13 and TRBJ2-1; TRBD1 aligns across 8 bases. The CDR3 totals 13 residues. Germline V gene sequence: CDR1 PRHDT, CDR2 FYEKMQ (reference sequence). Trimming at V came to 5 bases and at J to 15 bases, leaving 12 bases not matched to a gene. CDR3 sequence (DNA): TGTGCCAGCAGCCTGTGGACAGGGCGTGGACGGTTCTTC. Encoded protein: CASSLWTGRGRFF.

This sequence joins TRBV27 and TRBJ1-6, with 7 bases aligning to TRBD1. Per germline, CDR1 MNHEY and CDR2 SMNVEV (reference sequence). The CDR3 consists of 15 residues. V lost 6 bases to trimming and J lost 4 bases; unmatched junction nucleotides: 6. CDR3: CASRNDRVYNSPLHF. CDR3 sequence (DNA): TGTGCCAGCAGAAATGACAGGGTTTATAATTCACCCCTCCACTTT.

V is TRBV12-3 or TRBV12-4 and J is TRBJ2-7, with a weak D call TRBD1 (5 bases). The CDR3 has 13 amino acids. Trimming removed 4 bases from V and 3 bases from J, with 10 bases in between. The CDR3 sequence: CASSWGRFYEQYF. The CDR3 region has the DNA TGTGCCAGCAGTTGGGGCCGCTTCTACGAGCAGTACTTC.

This chain links TRBV25-1 with TRBJ1-1; 8 bases fit TRBD1. Trimming took 0 bases from V and 7 from J; bases not matched to a gene: 7. This CDR3 has 15 amino acids. Germline CDR1 reads MGHDK; CDR2 reads SYGVNS. CDR3 amino acids: CASSEYRGQVREAFF. The CDR3 DNA is TGTGCCAGCAGTGAATATCGGGGACAGGTGCGTGAAGCTTTCTTT. Together with reference TRBV25-1 and TRBJ1-1, the CDR3 gives the full variable domain: EADIYQTPRYLVIGTGKKITLECSQTMGHDKMYWYQQDPGMELHLIHYSYGVNSTEKGDLSSESTVSRIRTEHFPLTLESARPSHTSQYLCASSEYRGQVREAFFGQGTRLTVV.

This chain connects TRBV27 to TRBJ2-2; TRBD2 is a possible D gene (5 bases). Trimming cost V 5 bases and J 4 bases, with 14 bases left between them. This CDR3 has 15 residues. Germline-derived CDR1 and CDR2 are MNHEY and SMNVEV (reference sequence). The CDR3, as DNA: TGTGCCAGCAGTCCGAGGGTTGATGGCACCGGGGAGCTGTTTTTT. Protein product: CASSPRVDGTGELFF.

The chain joins TRBV29-1 to TRBJ1-2; 8 nucleotides line up with TRBD1. Germline V gives CDR1 SQVTM, CDR2 ANQGSEA. The CDR3 is 14 amino acids. V was clipped by 3 bases and J by 4 bases; unmatched bases: 7. The CDR3 sequence: CSVEGQGASYGYTF. The CDR3 nucleotides read TGCAGCGTTGAGGGGCAGGGGGCCTCCTATGGCTACACCTTC.

This rearrangement joins TRBV7-9 to TRBJ2-2; no firm D call. Trimming pared 5 bases from V and 4 bases from J, leaving 11 bases between. This CDR3 region has 14 residues. The germline CDR1 and CDR2 sequences are SEHNR and FQNEAQ (reference sequence). The CDR3 nucleotides are TGTGCCAGCAGCCTGGCCTGGGCCACCGGGGAGCTGTTTTTT. Protein product: CASSLAWATGELFF.

This sequence joins TRBV3-1 (or the pseudogene TRBV3-2) and TRBJ2-4; unclear D gene. CDR3 size: 13 residues. Germline V gene data show CDR1 as LGHDT and CDR2 as YNNKEL (reference sequence). V lost 2 bases and J lost 5, with 7 bases in between. Here the CDR3 DNA reads TGTGCCAGCAGCCAAAATAGAGAAAACATTCAGTACTTC. Encoded protein: CASSQNRENIQYF.

The chain combines TRBV20-1 with TRBJ2-5; D not resolved. Trimming removed 4 bases at V and 4 bases at J, with 7 bases between. Germline V CDR1 and CDR2: DFQATT, SNEGSKA (reference sequence). CDR3 length equals 11 residues. The CDR3 spells CSATLVETQYF. The CDR3 region has the DNA TGCAGTGCTACCCTAGTAGAGACCCAGTACTTC.

The chain recombines TRBV30 with TRBJ2-6; D perhaps matches TRBD2 (5 bases). Looked up from germline, CDR1 is GTSNPN and CDR2 is SVGIG (reference sequence). The CDR3 spans 18 residues. V lost 0 bases and J lost 0, with 15 bases in between. CDR3 nucleotide sequence: TGTGCCTGGAGTGTACTAGATTACCGGGACTCTGGGGCCAACGTCCTGACTTTC. Protein product: CAWSVLDYRDSGANVLTF.